The present TCR beta chain was sequenced within a study of immune evolution from preneoplasia to lung adenocarcinoma. The data were produced by immunoSEQ multiplex PCR, yet TCRdb's version contains in-frame clones alone and is incomplete. The sample carries around 2,000 clones, 85% recorded once. This clone was picked up one time. This sequence was found in a person in their sixties or seventies with lung adenocarcinoma. What was sequenced was FFPE adjacent normal lung tissue.

CDR3 nucleotides: TGTGCCAGCAACATTGGGGAGAACACTGAAGCTTTCTTT. Protein: CASNIGENTEAFF. This chain joins TRBV2 and TRBJ1-1; D is ambiguous. The length of the CDR3 is 13 residues. Germline V gene lookup returns CDR1 SNHLY and CDR2 FYNNEI. Trimming cost V 7 bases and J 1 base, with 10 bases left between them.